The rows below give T cell receptor beta chains drawn from one sample of a study of Graves' ophthalmopathy and Graves' hyperthyroidism. Via MiXCR, TCRdb re-called the multiplex PCR reads, giving one row per CDR3 protein. The sample lists hundreds of thousands of distinct CDR3 sequences; 40% were seen once. The sequenced material came from peripheral blood. The receptors come from an adult man with Graves' ophthalmopathy. Both conserved end residues are part of each CDR3. D genes are given only for firm matches. Expanded clones get a size class; other rows say once, few or many, or leave the size out.

size,J,D,V,CDR3,DNA
few,TRBJ2-5,-,TRBV19,CASSEEFKETQYF,TGTGCCAGTTCAGAAGAGTTCAAAGAGACCCAGTACTTC
many,TRBJ1-2,TRBD1,TRBV25-1,CASSGDRGLKGYTF,TGTGCCAGCAGTGGGGACAGGGGGTTAAAAGGCTACACCTTC
-,TRBJ2-7,-,TRBV6-1,CASTTIGLPYEQYF,TGTGCCAGCACCACAATCGGACTTCCCTACGAGCAGTACTTC
-,TRBJ2-7,-,TRBV19,CASSGRQTLSYEQYF,TGTGCCAGTAGTGGTCGACAGACCCTCTCCTACGAGCAGTACTTC
many,TRBJ2-7,-,TRBV7-9,CASSQGLSYEQYF,TGTGCCAGCAGCCAGGGGCTCTCCTACGAGCAGTACTTC
-,TRBJ1-6,TRBD1,TRBV10-1,CASSYTQGADNSPLHF,TGTGCCAGCAGTTACACACAGGGGGCGGATAATTCACCCCTCCACTTT
-,TRBJ2-7,TRBD2,TRBV7-9,CASSLWRGSSSGEQYF,TGTGCCAGCAGCTTATGGCGGGGGTCCTCTTCCGGCGAGCAGTACTTC
-,TRBJ1-3,-,TRBV7-2,CASSIQGIAGNTIYF,TGTGCCAGCAGTATACAGGGCATTGCTGGAAACACCATATATTTT
-,TRBJ2-7,-,TRBV29-1,CSVDDREGTYEQYF,TGCAGCGTTGATGACAGGGAGGGCACCTACGAGCAGTACTTC
many,TRBJ1-6,-,TRBV15,CATSRDLPGDSPLHF,TGTGCCACCAGCAGAGATCTGCCGGGGGATTCACCCCTCCACTTT
many,TRBJ1-1,-,TRBV19,CASRLRDEAFF,TGTGCCAGTAGGTTGAGGGACGAAGCTTTCTTT
few,TRBJ1-4,-,TRBV7-9,CASSLDGGSGEKLFF,TGTGCCAGCAGCTTAGATGGGGGCAGCGGTGAAAAACTGTTTTTT
few,TRBJ2-7,-,TRBV5-1,CASSSPSIEQYF,TGCGCCAGCAGCTCGCCCAGTATCGAGCAGTACTTC
few,TRBJ1-6,-,TRBV7-9,CASSLVPGYNSPLHF,TGTGCCAGCAGCTTAGTACCCGGATATAATTCACCCCTCCACTTT
many,TRBJ2-5,TRBD1,TRBV7-9,CASSLSGQRQETQYF,TGTGCCAGCAGCTTATCGGGACAGAGGCAAGAGACCCAGTACTTC
once,TRBJ2-7,TRBD1,TRBV10-3,CASSQGDRKGSYEQYF,TGTGCCAGCAGTCAGGGGGACAGGAAGGGCTCCTACGAGCAGTACTTC
-,TRBJ1-4,-,TRBV10-3,CASSYTGVPTNEKLFF,TGTGCCAGCAGTTATACAGGAGTACCAACTAATGAAAAACTGTTTTTT
-,TRBJ1-3,-,TRBV7-8,CASSLAQSGNTIYF,TGTGCCAGCAGCTTAGCACAGTCTGGAAACACCATATATTTT
many,TRBJ1-5,-,TRBV7-9,CASSLGPRQPQHF,TGTGCCAGCAGCTTGGGTCCTCGTCAGCCCCAGCATTTT
-,TRBJ2-2,-,TRBV7-9,CASSSEPTGELFF,TGTGCCAGCAGCTCAGAACCCACCGGGGAGCTGTTTTTT
few,TRBJ1-1,-,TRBV6-1,CASSEMGGRGEAFF,TGTGCCAGCAGTGAAATGGGGGGGCGCGGTGAAGCTTTCTTT
-,TRBJ1-5,-,TRBV19,CASSIPANQPQHF,TGTGCCAGTAGTATCCCTGCCAATCAGCCCCAGCATTTT
many,TRBJ1-2,-,TRBV2,CASSEFEGYGYTF,TGTGCCAGCAGTGAATTTGAGGGTTATGGCTACACCTTC
many,TRBJ2-5,-,TRBV7-9,CASSSFLRGQETQYF,TGTGCCAGCAGTTCATTCCTGCGGGGTCAAGAGACCCAGTACTTC
few,TRBJ1-5,TRBD1,TRBV20-1,CSASTGGQPQHF,TGCAGTGCTTCGACAGGGGGTCAGCCCCAGCATTTT
-,TRBJ1-5,-,TRBV7-9,CASSSTGLANQPQHF,TGTGCCAGCAGCTCCACGGGGTTGGCCAACCAGCCCCAGCATTTT
-,TRBJ2-3,TRBD2,TRBV7-6,CASSSSGGTDTQYF,TGTGCCAGCAGCTCTAGCGGAGGGACAGATACGCAGTATTTT
many,TRBJ2-5,-,TRBV19,CASSSRRGRETQYF,TGTGCCAGTAGCTCGCGGCGGGGAAGAGAGACCCAGTACTTC
-,TRBJ1-1,-,TRBV9,CASSHGTSEAFF,TGTGCCAGCAGCCATGGGACGTCCGAAGCTTTCTTT
-,TRBJ1-5,TRBD1,TRBV19,CASSLDRGINQPQHF,TGTGCCAGTAGCCTGGACAGGGGGATTAATCAGCCCCAGCATTTT
many,TRBJ1-6,-,TRBV10-3,CAISGGGHNSPLHF,TGTGCCATCAGTGGGGGGGGGCATAATTCACCCCTCCACTTT
many,TRBJ1-1,TRBD1,TRBV7-9,CASSYRQGEGVRAFF,TGTGCCAGCAGCTACCGACAGGGTGAGGGTGTTCGAGCTTTCTTT
-,TRBJ2-2,TRBD1,TRBV25-1,CASSLDRPGELFF,TGTGCCAGCAGCTTGGACAGGCCCGGGGAGCTGTTTTTT
many,TRBJ2-7,TRBD1,TRBV10-3,CAISRTGNDEQYF,TGTGCCATCAGCCGGACAGGGAATGACGAGCAGTACTTC
-,TRBJ2-6,-,TRBV7-9,CASSGLAGANVLTF,TGTGCCAGCAGTGGACTCGCAGGGGCCAACGTCCTGACTTTC
-,TRBJ2-7,-,TRBV3-1,CASSGRRDTSSYEQYF,TGTGCCAGCAGCGGGAGACGGGACACCTCCTCCTACGAGCAGTACTTC
-,TRBJ2-5,-,TRBV20-1,CSARSGRPETQYF,TGCAGTGCTAGATCAGGGAGGCCGGAGACCCAGTACTTC
-,TRBJ2-5,TRBD1,TRBV25-1,CASSPLRDRLRETQYF,TGTGCCAGCTCACCGCTCCGGGACAGGCTTAGGGAGACCCAGTACTTC
-,TRBJ2-2,-,TRBV7-8,CASSLTRQSTGELFF,TGTGCCAGCAGCTTAACAAGGCAATCCACCGGGGAGCTGTTTTTT
-,TRBJ2-5,-,TRBV5-4,CASSGDRSGETQYF,TGTGCCAGCAGCGGAGACCGCTCCGGGGAGACCCAGTACTTC